This TCR beta chain derives from a study of identical twins. Study-wide findings and caveats: Models came in too low on out-of-frame TCR alpha sharing in monozygotic twins.

A remark on this clonotype: Antigen: not known.

Template switching introduced a universal primer site, and the cDNA bore unique molecular identifiers. Each CDR3 protein gets one entry after TCRdb re-called the 5' RACE reads with MiXCR. Of hundreds of thousands of distinct CDR3 sequences listed, about 12% are singletons. These data also featured in a second study, about yellow fever vaccine responses in identical twins.

The receptor comes from a woman younger than 30 in good health. Sequencing was done on a sample of PBMCs.

The CDR3 reads CASSSGTTTYTQYF. Written as DNA, the CDR3 is TGTGCCAGCAGCTCTGGGACGACTACTTATACGCAGTATTTT. V is TRBV7-6 and J is TRBJ2-3, with D possibly called TRBD1 or TRBD2 (5 bases each). CDR1 SGHVS and CDR2 FNYEAQ come from the germline V gene. Trimming left V 4 bases short and J 7 bases short, with 15 bases between. The CDR3 is 14 residues long.